This TCR beta chain stems from a study of read filtering for tumor transcriptome and immune sequencing. Study summary: DNase treatment preceded whole-transcriptome library preparation. The study's findings and limits: The CD138-negative fraction was mixed bone marrow immune cells, not pure T cells.

This library used approximately 390 ng RNA and molecular barcoded adaptors spanning alpha/delta and beta/gamma chains. One entry per CDR3 protein results from TCRdb running MiXCR on the reads. The sample yields about 90,000 distinct CDR3 sequences, roughly 12% seen once. In this sample, this clonotype turned up many times. Its antigen is currently unknown. This CDR3 has 14 amino acids. Germline-derived CDR1 and CDR2 are MDHEN and SYDVKM. Trimming removed 4 bases from V and 14 bases from J; junction bases left unmatched: 8. The sequenced sample consisted of a population of CD138-negative cells sorted from bone marrow. The receptor's source is a donor over 35 with multiple myeloma. The chain has TRBV28 and TRBJ1-6; the match to TRBD1 covers 10 bases. In nucleotides, the CDR3 is TGTGCCAGCAGTTCGGGACAGGGGAACTCAGCCCTCCACTTT. It specifies CASSSGQGNSALHF.